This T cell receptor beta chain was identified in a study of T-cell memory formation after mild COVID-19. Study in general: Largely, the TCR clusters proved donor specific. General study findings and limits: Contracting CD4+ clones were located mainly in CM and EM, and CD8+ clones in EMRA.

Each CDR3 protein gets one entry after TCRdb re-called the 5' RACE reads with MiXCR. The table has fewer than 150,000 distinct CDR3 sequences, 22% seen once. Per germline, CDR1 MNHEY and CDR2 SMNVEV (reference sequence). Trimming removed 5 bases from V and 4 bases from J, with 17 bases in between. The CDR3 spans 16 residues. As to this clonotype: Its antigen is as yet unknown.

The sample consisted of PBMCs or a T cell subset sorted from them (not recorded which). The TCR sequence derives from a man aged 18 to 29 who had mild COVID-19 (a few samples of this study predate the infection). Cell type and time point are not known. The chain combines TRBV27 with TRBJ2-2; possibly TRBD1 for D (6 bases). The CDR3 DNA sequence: TGTGCCAGCAGTCCTAACAGGGTAATAGGCACCGGGGAGCTGTTTTTT. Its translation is CASSPNRVIGTGELFF.